The present T cell receptor (beta chain) was sequenced within a study of blood T cell repertoires in COVID-19. This CDR3 spans 14 amino acids. Germline values: CDR1 MNHEY, CDR2 SVGAGI. V lost 6 bases, J lost 5 bases, and 6 bases stayed unmatched. The data were produced by immunoSEQ multiplex PCR, yet TCRdb's version contains in-frame clones alone and is incomplete. The table includes a few hundred thousand clones, 80% to 85% detected once. The sequence was collected from a woman aged 40 to 50 who had recovered from COVID-19. The specimen was PBMCs or T cells enriched from blood (not recorded which). The chain has TRBV6-5 and TRBJ2-3, with TRBD2 matching over 9 bases. CDR3 DNA sequence: TGTGCCAGCAGGCCCGTAGCGGGAGTAGATACGCAGTATTTT. It is translated as CASRPVAGVDTQYF.